This entry features one T cell receptor beta chain sequence. This sample was included in a study of blood T cell repertoires in COVID-19. Overall study context: Researchers got acute and convalescent COVID-19 samples from the United States, Italy and Spain. Sources were T cells, B-cell-depleted T cells, or PBMCs; the material itself was cDNA or gDNA.

Clones were sequenced by immunoSEQ multiplex PCR, and TCRdb holds only the in-frame ones, with some missing. The sample contains 32,000 or so clones, roughly 87% of which appear only once. This CDR3 contains 17 residues. V was shortened by 3 bases and J by 2 bases, with 23 bases between the two germline ends. Per germline, CDR1 DFQATT and CDR2 SNEGSKA (reference sequence). The sequence was obtained from a middle-aged man with active or convalescent COVID-19. Sequences were obtained from peripheral blood. This chain uses TRBV20-1 with TRBJ2-7; D is unclear. This CDR3 reads CSASTALASLHTYEQYF. The CDR3 DNA reads TGCAGTGCTAGTACAGCCCTGGCGTCACTCCACACCTACGAGCAGTACTTC.